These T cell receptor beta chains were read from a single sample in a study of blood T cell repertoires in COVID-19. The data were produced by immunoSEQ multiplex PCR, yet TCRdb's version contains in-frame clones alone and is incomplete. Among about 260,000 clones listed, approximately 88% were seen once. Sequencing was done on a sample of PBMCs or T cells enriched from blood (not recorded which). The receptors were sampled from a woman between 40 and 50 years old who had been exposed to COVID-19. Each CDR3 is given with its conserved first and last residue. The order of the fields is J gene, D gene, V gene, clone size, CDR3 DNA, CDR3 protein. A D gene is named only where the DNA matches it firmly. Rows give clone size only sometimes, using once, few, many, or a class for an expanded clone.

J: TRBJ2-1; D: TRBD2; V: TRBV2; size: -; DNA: TGTGCCAGCAGTGACGGGGGGATCCGTGGGACTAGTTTCGATGAGCAGTTCTTC; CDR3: CASSDGGIRGTSFDEQFF
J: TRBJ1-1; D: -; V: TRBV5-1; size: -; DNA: TGTGCCAGCAGTTATCACGGGACATTCAACACTGAAGCTTTCTTT; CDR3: CASSYHGTFNTEAFF
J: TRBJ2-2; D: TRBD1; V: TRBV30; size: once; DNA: TGTGCCTGGAGTGAAAACAGGGGCACCGGGGAGCTGTTTTTT; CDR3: CAWSENRGTGELFF
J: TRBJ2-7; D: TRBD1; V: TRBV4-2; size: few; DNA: TGTGCCAGCAGCTCACTTACCGGGACAGTGCCCTACGAGCAGTACTTC; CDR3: CASSSLTGTVPYEQYF
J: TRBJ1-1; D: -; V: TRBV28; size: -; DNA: TGTGCCAGCAGTTCACCAGGGGCTCAGTTCATGAACACTGAAGCTTTCTTT; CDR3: CASSSPGAQFMNTEAFF
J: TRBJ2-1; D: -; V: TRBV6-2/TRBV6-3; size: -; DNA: TGTGCCAGCAGTTACTCGGCCAATGAGCAGTTCTTC; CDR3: CASSYSANEQFF
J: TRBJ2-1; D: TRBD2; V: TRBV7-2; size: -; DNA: TGTGCCAGCAGCGCAACTAGCGGGAGCTACAATGAGCAGTTCTTC; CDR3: CASSATSGSYNEQFF
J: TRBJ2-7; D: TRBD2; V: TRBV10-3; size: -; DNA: TGTGCCATCACCGGGGGGGATGGGGCGAGATACGAGCAGTACTTC; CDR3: CAITGGDGARYEQYF
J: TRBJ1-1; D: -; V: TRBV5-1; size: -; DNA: TGCGCCAGCAGCTTTTCAGGGAACACTGAAGCTTTCTTT; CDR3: CASSFSGNTEAFF
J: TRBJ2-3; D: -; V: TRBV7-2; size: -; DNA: TGTGCCAGCAGCTTATTTTCCACAACGGTCACGGGAGCGGTAGATACGCAGTATTTT; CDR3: CASSLFSTTVTGAVDTQYF
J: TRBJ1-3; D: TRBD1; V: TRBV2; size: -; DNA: TGTGCCAGCTCGACAGGGGTCTTAGCTGGAAACACCATATATTTT; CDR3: CASSTGVLAGNTIYF
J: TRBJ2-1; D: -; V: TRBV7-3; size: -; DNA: TGTGCCAGCAGCCCCATCGGAGGGGAGGTAAGCCTTCAAAGCAATGAGCAGTTCTTC; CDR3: CASSPIGGEVSLQSNEQFF
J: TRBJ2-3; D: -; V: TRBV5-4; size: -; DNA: TGTGCCAGCAGGGATAGCGGCAGCACAGATACGCAGTATTTT; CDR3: CASRDSGSTDTQYF
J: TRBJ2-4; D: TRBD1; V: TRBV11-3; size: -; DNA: TGTGCCAGCAGCTCCCGGGACAGGGGGTCCGGAAACATTCAGTACTTC; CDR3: CASSSRDRGSGNIQYF
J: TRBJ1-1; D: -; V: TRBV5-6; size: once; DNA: TGTGCCAGCAGCTTGGCCGGGGTTGGGACTGAAGCTTTCTTT; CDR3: CASSLAGVGTEAFF
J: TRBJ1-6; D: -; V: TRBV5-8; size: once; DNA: TGTGCCAGCAGCTTGGGGGAGGCTAATTCACCCCTCCACTTT; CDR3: CASSLGEANSPLHF
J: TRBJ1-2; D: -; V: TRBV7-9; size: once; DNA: TGTGCCAGCAGCTTAGAGAGTCACAGCGGGGGCTACACCTTC; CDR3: CASSLESHSGGYTF
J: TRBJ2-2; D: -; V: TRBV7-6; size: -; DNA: TGTGCCAGCAGCCCAGGGTCGGTGAGAAGCGGGGAGCTGTTTTTT; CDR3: CASSPGSVRSGELFF
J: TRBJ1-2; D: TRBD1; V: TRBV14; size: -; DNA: TGTGCCAGCAGCATTTCTGGGACAGGATCATATGGCTACACCTTC; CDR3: CASSISGTGSYGYTF
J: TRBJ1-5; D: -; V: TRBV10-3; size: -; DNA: TGTGCCATCAGCGGAGACAGAAATCAGCCCCAGCATTTT; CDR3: CAISGDRNQPQHF